This TCR beta chain was observed in a study of cytomegalovirus exposure and HLA in healthy donors. Study at large: Unique TCRs from HLA-typed donors, 70 million to 100 million of them, were held in an early data release. Study outcomes and limitations: TCR beta sequences reportedly predicted most subjects' HLA-A and HLA-B alleles accurately. Researchers catalogued roughly 150 TCR beta chains as cytomegalovirus-associated.

Deletions cut 6 bases from V and 5 bases from J, with 20 bases between. CDR1 and CDR2 (germline): MDHEN, SYDVKM. The CDR3 covers 16 residues. The PCR used 60 Vbeta and 13 Jbeta primers. Using immunoSEQ multiplex PCR, the repertoire was profiled, and TCRdb retains in-frame clones only, with some absent. This sample yields more than 150,000 clones, of which around 80% are seen a single time; 7.7% belongs to the top ten. A remark on this clone: As yet, its antigen is unknown.

Sample: PBMCs. The chain joins TRBV28 to TRBJ2-1; tentative D call: TRBD1 (6 bases). This clonotype was obtained from a woman aged 40 to 50 in good health and CMV-seropositive. The CDR3 DNA follows: TGTGCCAGCAGCCGTCAGCCCGTCGGACAGAACAATGAGCAGTTCTTC. Translating it yields CASSRQPVGQNNEQFF.